This note documents a single TCR beta chain sequence. What it binds is unknown. This entry belongs to a study of cytomegalovirus exposure and HLA in healthy donors. The study ran its PCR with 60 Vbeta and 13 Jbeta primers. Profiled with immunoSEQ multiplex PCR; TCRdb holds only in-frame clones, not every one. The sample lists 100,000 to 150,000 clones; 81% were seen once. Study-wide results and limits: Beyond CMV serostatus, there was no information to go on about immune exposure. Researchers reported in a later analysis that a missense DCLRE1C variant was tied to TCR beta V- and J-gene trimming.

This receptor was identified in a woman in her thirties or forties in good health and CMV-seronegative. Sequencing was done on a sample of PBMCs.

CDR3 amino acids: CASSQDRPGTGLGGNTIYF. CDR3 in DNA: TGCGCCAGCAGCCAAGACCGACCGGGGACAGGGTTGGGTGGAAACACCATATATTTT. The chain links TRBV4-3 to TRBJ1-3; 9 bases match TRBD1. The germline V gene encodes CDR1 LGHNA and CDR2 YSLEER. The CDR3 is 19 amino acids. J gave up 3 bases and V 0 bases, and 12 bases lay outside the gene matches.